This TCR beta chain was sequenced for a study of T-cell reconstitution after alpha-beta-depleted transplantation in children. TCRbeta library construction was performed incorporating unique molecular identifiers. MiXCR, applied by TCRdb to the PCR reads, yields one record per CDR3 protein. The data contain approximately 350,000 distinct CDR3 sequences, 15% to 20% of them seen just once; the ten biggest clones take up around 43%. Worth noting for this clonotype: Its specificity is unknown.

The study, taken as a whole, reports: About two months after transplant, alpha-beta T cells reportedly came from several hundred expanded graft clones. Newly made T cells mostly supplied T-cell counts and diversity one year after transplant.

V was trimmed by 1 base and J by 5 bases, leaving 14 bases between them. CDR3 length: 16 amino acids. Germline CDR1 is LGHNA and CDR2 is YNFKEQ. The rearrangement links TRBV4-2 to TRBJ1-4; a weak D match, TRBD1 (5 bases). This clonotype was sampled from a male patient between 2 and 10 years old who had a stem cell transplant for acute lymphoblastic leukemia, so the T cells may come from the graft donor. Sequenced here: PBMCs, mostly from graft donor cells, sampled 360 days after TCRalphabeta/CD19-depleted stem cell transplant. The CDR3 nucleotides read TGTGCCAGCAGCCAAGGCCACGCAGGGAGAAATGAAAAACTGTTTTTT. This encodes CASSQGHAGRNEKLFF.